These T cell receptor beta chains were read from a single sample in a study of blood T cell repertoires in COVID-19. The method was immunoSEQ multiplex PCR; TCRdb's version includes in-frame clones alone and lacks a portion of them. The sample contains roughly 48,000 clones, roughly four fifths of which appear only once. Sequencing used peripheral blood. The receptors were sampled from a man in his forties with acute or convalescent COVID-19. Both conserved end residues are part of each CDR3. Fields, in order: V gene, clone size, J gene, D gene, CDR3 protein, CDR3 DNA. The D gene is left open where the match is weak. Only some rows state a clone size, as once, few, many or a class for expanded clones.

V: TRBV19; size: -; J: TRBJ1-6; D: -; CDR3: CASSIGGDSPLHF; DNA: TGTGCCAGTAGTATCGGGGGTGATTCACCCCTCCACTTT
V: TRBV6-5; size: -; J: TRBJ2-7; D: TRBD1; CDR3: CASSYSGTGLVEQYF; DNA: TGTGCCAGTAGTTACTCAGGGACAGGGCTTGTTGAGCAGTACTTC
V: TRBV6-5; size: -; J: TRBJ2-7; D: -; CDR3: CASTRGISFQGLYF; DNA: TGTGCCAGCACCCGGGGGATCTCCTTTCAAGGGTTGTACTTC
V: TRBV27; size: -; J: TRBJ2-5; D: TRBD2; CDR3: CASSPLTGGERETQYF; DNA: TGTGCCAGCAGCCCCCTGACTGGGGGGGAAAGGGAGACCCAGTACTTC
V: TRBV5-5; size: -; J: TRBJ1-5; D: TRBD1; CDR3: CASSVGTASYSNQPQHF; DNA: TGTGCCAGCAGCGTCGGGACAGCAAGCTATAGCAATCAGCCCCAGCATTTT
V: TRBV12-5; size: few; J: TRBJ2-3; D: -; CDR3: CASGLVVGTPITDTQYF; DNA: TGTGCTAGTGGTTTGGTGGTAGGGACACCTATCACAGATACGCAGTATTTT
V: TRBV4-1; size: -; J: TRBJ2-7; D: TRBD1; CDR3: CASSQVRGKDYEQYF; DNA: TGCGCCAGCAGCCAAGTCAGGGGGAAAGACTACGAGCAGTACTTC
V: TRBV5-4; size: -; J: TRBJ2-7; D: TRBD2; CDR3: CASSSAGGSYEQYF; DNA: TGTGCCAGCAGCTCGGCGGGGGGATCCTACGAGCAGTACTTC
V: TRBV11-3; size: -; J: TRBJ1-4; D: -; CDR3: CASSPSQGGEKLFF; DNA: TGTGCCAGCAGCCCCTCTCAGGGAGGTGAAAAACTGTTTTTT
V: TRBV4-3; size: -; J: TRBJ1-1; D: TRBD1; CDR3: CASSQGTRAGRGLARNTEAFF; DNA: TGCGCCAGCAGCCAAGGGACCAGAGCAGGCAGGGGGTTAGCCAGGAACACTGAAGCTTTCTTT
V: TRBV5-5; size: -; J: TRBJ1-4; D: -; CDR3: CASSWDIRNEKLFF; DNA: TGTGCCAGCAGCTGGGACATACGGAATGAAAAACTGTTTTTT
V: TRBV7-2; size: -; J: TRBJ2-3; D: -; CDR3: CASSPREKVNTQYF; DNA: TGTGCCAGCAGCCCCCGGGAAAAAGTGAATACGCAGTATTTT
V: TRBV5-1; size: -; J: TRBJ1-4; D: -; CDR3: CASTAGSEGEKLFF; DNA: TGCGCCAGCACCGCCGGGTCCGAGGGTGAAAAACTGTTTTTT
V: TRBV11-1; size: -; J: TRBJ1-1; D: -; CDR3: CASSPSRRAGTEAFF; DNA: TGTGCCAGCAGCCCCTCCCGCAGGGCAGGCACTGAAGCTTTCTTT
V: TRBV10-1; size: few; J: TRBJ1-1; D: -; CDR3: CASSDRPNTEAFF; DNA: TGCGCCAGCAGCGACAGACCGAACACTGAAGCTTTCTTT
V: TRBV5-1; size: -; J: TRBJ1-1; D: TRBD1; CDR3: CASSAQTGPNTEAFF; DNA: TGCGCCAGCAGCGCACAGACAGGGCCGAACACTGAAGCTTTCTTT
V: TRBV7-9; size: -; J: TRBJ1-2; D: -; CDR3: CASSTLDRIYGYTF; DNA: TGTGCCAGCAGCACCTTAGACAGGATCTATGGCTACACCTTC
V: TRBV6-6; size: -; J: TRBJ2-1; D: TRBD1; CDR3: CASRGDSFFNEQFF; DNA: TGTGCCAGCAGGGGGGACAGCTTCTTCAATGAGCAGTTCTTC
V: TRBV5-8; size: once; J: TRBJ2-3; D: TRBD2; CDR3: CASRVGLATDTQYF; DNA: TGTGCCAGCAGGGTAGGACTAGCGACAGATACGCAGTATTTT
V: TRBV6-2/TRBV6-3; size: -; J: TRBJ2-1; D: TRBD2; CDR3: CASSYRGLAGNNEQFF; DNA: TGTGCCAGCAGTTACAGGGGACTAGCGGGGAACAATGAGCAGTTCTTC
V: TRBV24-1; size: -; J: TRBJ2-2; D: TRBD2; CDR3: CATSDPSGAVGELFF; DNA: TGTGCCACCAGTGACCCTAGCGGGGCAGTCGGGGAGCTGTTTTTT
V: TRBV19; size: -; J: TRBJ1-6; D: -; CDR3: CASSIDRYYNSPLHF; DNA: TGTGCCAGTAGTATCGACAGATATTATAATTCACCCCTCCACTTT
V: TRBV18; size: -; J: TRBJ1-2; D: TRBD1; CDR3: CASSPLGQNYGYTF; DNA: TGTGCCAGCTCACCATTGGGACAGAACTATGGCTACACCTTC
V: TRBV6-5; size: once; J: TRBJ1-2; D: TRBD1; CDR3: CASRDRGRAYGYTF; DNA: TGTGCCAGCAGGGACAGGGGGCGGGCTTATGGCTACACCTTC
V: TRBV19; size: -; J: TRBJ2-2; D: -; CDR3: CASKDSPTNTGELFF; DNA: TGTGCCAGTAAGGACAGCCCGACGAACACCGGGGAGCTGTTTTTT
V: TRBV6-1; size: -; J: TRBJ2-7; D: -; CDR3: CATAPGSYEQYF; DNA: TGTGCCACCGCTCCCGGCTCCTACGAGCAGTACTTC
V: TRBV7-9; size: few; J: TRBJ1-4; D: -; CDR3: CASSLAGLGEKLFF; DNA: TGTGCCAGCAGCTTAGCGGGACTGGGAGAAAAACTGTTTTTT
V: TRBV15; size: -; J: TRBJ2-5; D: -; CDR3: CATSRVLVSQETQYF; DNA: TGTGCCACCAGCAGGGTACTCGTTTCTCAAGAGACCCAGTACTTC
V: TRBV6-5; size: -; J: TRBJ1-6; D: TRBD1; CDR3: CASSQDRGPTPLHF; DNA: TGTGCCAGCAGTCAGGACAGGGGGCCTACACCCCTCCACTTT
V: TRBV7-9; size: -; J: TRBJ2-7; D: -; CDR3: CASSSGRGPSYEQYF; DNA: TGTGCCAGCAGCTCCGGGAGGGGGCCTTCCTACGAGCAGTACTTC
V: TRBV29-1; size: -; J: TRBJ2-7; D: TRBD2; CDR3: CSVEGKGGLSYEQYF; DNA: TGCAGCGTTGAAGGAAAGGGAGGGCTATCCTACGAGCAGTACTTC
V: TRBV14; size: -; J: TRBJ2-1; D: TRBD2; CDR3: CASSRLAENEQFF; DNA: TGTGCCAGCAGCCGACTAGCGGAAAATGAGCAGTTCTTC
V: TRBV12-3/TRBV12-4; size: once; J: TRBJ2-6; D: -; CDR3: CASSFSGANVLTF; DNA: TGTGCCAGCAGCTTCTCTGGGGCCAACGTCCTGACTTTC
V: TRBV12-3/TRBV12-4; size: once; J: TRBJ1-1; D: -; CDR3: CASSRGGAPEAFF; DNA: TGTGCCAGCAGTCGGGGGGGCGCCCCTGAAGCTTTCTTT
V: TRBV9; size: -; J: TRBJ1-1; D: -; CDR3: CASSDNAAFF; DNA: TGTGCCAGCAGCGATAACGCGGCTTTCTTT
V: TRBV7-2; size: once; J: TRBJ2-7; D: -; CDR3: CASSRRSSEDEQYF; DNA: TGTGCCAGCAGCCGCCGTTCTAGCGAGGACGAGCAGTACTTC
V: TRBV30; size: -; J: TRBJ1-6; D: -; CDR3: CAWDDGVGHSPLHF; DNA: TGTGCCTGGGACGACGGGGTCGGCCATTCACCCCTCCACTTT
V: TRBV24-1; size: -; J: TRBJ2-3; D: -; CDR3: CATSDRHLSTDTQYF; DNA: TGTGCCACCAGTGATAGACACCTTAGCACAGATACGCAGTATTTT
V: TRBV18; size: -; J: TRBJ1-1; D: -; CDR3: CASSWGGRDTEAFF; DNA: TGTGCCAGCTCATGGGGGGGAAGGGACACTGAAGCTTTCTTT
V: TRBV9; size: -; J: TRBJ2-3; D: -; CDR3: CASSPGETDTQYF; DNA: TGTGCCAGCAGCCCCGGGGAAACAGATACGCAGTATTTT
V: TRBV5-1; size: -; J: TRBJ1-3; D: -; CDR3: CASSLVGGAGNTIYF; DNA: TGCGCCAGCAGCTTGGTCGGGGGAGCGGGAAACACCATATATTTT
V: TRBV7-9; size: -; J: TRBJ1-1; D: -; CDR3: CASSSPSDRDATRTEAFF; DNA: TGTGCCAGCAGCTCACCTAGCGACCGGGACGCAACTCGGACTGAAGCTTTCTTT
V: TRBV12-3/TRBV12-4; size: -; J: TRBJ1-1; D: -; CDR3: CASSPRVIGEAFF; DNA: TGTGCCAGCAGTCCCAGGGTGATTGGTGAAGCTTTCTTT
V: TRBV6-5; size: -; J: TRBJ1-2; D: -; CDR3: CASSQTGMGYGYTF; DNA: TGTGCCAGCAGTCAAACAGGGATGGGATATGGCTACACCTTC
V: TRBV5-1; size: few; J: TRBJ2-2; D: -; CDR3: CASSFNREYGELFF; DNA: TGCGCCAGCAGCTTTAACAGGGAGTACGGGGAGCTGTTTTTT
V: TRBV3-1/TRBV3-2; size: few; J: TRBJ1-1; D: -; CDR3: CASSQGAGEAFF; DNA: TGTGCCAGCAGCCAGGGGGCAGGTGAAGCTTTCTTT
V: TRBV7-9; size: few; J: TRBJ2-2; D: -; CDR3: CASSPPGNRNTGELFF; DNA: TGTGCCAGCAGCCCGCCAGGGAACAGAAACACCGGGGAGCTGTTTTTT
V: TRBV12-5; size: once; J: TRBJ2-2; D: -; CDR3: CASGTIDTTGELFF; DNA: TGTGCTAGTGGGACTATCGACACGACCGGGGAGCTGTTTTTT
V: TRBV6-1; size: -; J: TRBJ1-5; D: -; CDR3: CASSDVAGNNQPQHF; DNA: TGTGCCAGCAGTGATGTGGCAGGTAACAATCAGCCCCAGCATTTT
V: TRBV19; size: -; J: TRBJ2-6; D: -; CDR3: CASSQKQGPLASGANVLTF; DNA: TGTGCCAGTAGTCAGAAACAGGGTCCCCTTGCTTCTGGGGCCAACGTCCTGACTTTC
V: TRBV7-6; size: -; J: TRBJ2-1; D: -; CDR3: CATRRDSRNEQFF; DNA: TGTGCCACCCGACGGGACTCCCGCAATGAGCAGTTCTTC
V: TRBV6-6; size: medium-sized; J: TRBJ2-7; D: -; CDR3: CASSYEEGSYEQYF; DNA: TGTGCCAGCAGTTATGAGGAGGGATCCTACGAGCAGTACTTC
V: TRBV4-1; size: -; J: TRBJ1-2; D: -; CDR3: CASSQENTGPYGYTF; DNA: TGCGCCAGCAGCCAAGAGAATACAGGGCCCTATGGCTACACCTTC
V: TRBV6-5; size: -; J: TRBJ1-4; D: -; CDR3: CASSYALTEKLFF; DNA: TGTGCCAGCAGTTACGCCCTAACTGAAAAACTGTTTTTT